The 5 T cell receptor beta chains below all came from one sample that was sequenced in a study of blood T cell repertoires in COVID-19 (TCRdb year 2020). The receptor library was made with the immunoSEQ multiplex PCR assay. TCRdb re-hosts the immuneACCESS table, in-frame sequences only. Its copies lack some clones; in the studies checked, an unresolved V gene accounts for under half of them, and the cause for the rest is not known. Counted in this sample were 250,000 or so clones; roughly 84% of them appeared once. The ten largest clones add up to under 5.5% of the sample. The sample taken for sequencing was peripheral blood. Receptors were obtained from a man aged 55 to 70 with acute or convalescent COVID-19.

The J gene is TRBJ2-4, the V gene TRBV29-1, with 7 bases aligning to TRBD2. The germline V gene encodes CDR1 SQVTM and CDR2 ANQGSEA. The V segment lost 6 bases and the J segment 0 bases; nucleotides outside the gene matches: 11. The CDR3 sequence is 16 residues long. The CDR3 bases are TGCAGCGTCGCCGGACGGGAGGATCTAGCCAAAAACATTCAGTACTTC. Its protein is CSVAGREDLAKNIQYF.

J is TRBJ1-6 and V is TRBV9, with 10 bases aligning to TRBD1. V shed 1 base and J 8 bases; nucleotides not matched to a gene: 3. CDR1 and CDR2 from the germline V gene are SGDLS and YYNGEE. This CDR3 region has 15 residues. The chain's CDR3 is CASSVSGTGDSPLHF. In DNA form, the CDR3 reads TGTGCCAGCAGCGTAAGCGGGACAGGGGATTCACCCCTCCACTTT.

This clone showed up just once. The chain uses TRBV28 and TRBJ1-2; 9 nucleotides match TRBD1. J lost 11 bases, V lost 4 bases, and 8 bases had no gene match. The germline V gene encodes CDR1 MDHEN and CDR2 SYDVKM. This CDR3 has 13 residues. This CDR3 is CASSWGTGRGYTF. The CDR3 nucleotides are TGTGCCAGCAGTTGGGGGACAGGGAGGGGATACACCTTC.

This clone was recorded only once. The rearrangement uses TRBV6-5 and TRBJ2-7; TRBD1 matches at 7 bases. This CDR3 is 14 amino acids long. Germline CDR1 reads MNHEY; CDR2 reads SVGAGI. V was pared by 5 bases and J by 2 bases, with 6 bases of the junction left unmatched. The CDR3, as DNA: TGTGCCAGCAGTACTAGACAGGGTCCCTACGAGCAGTACTTC. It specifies CASSTRQGPYEQYF.

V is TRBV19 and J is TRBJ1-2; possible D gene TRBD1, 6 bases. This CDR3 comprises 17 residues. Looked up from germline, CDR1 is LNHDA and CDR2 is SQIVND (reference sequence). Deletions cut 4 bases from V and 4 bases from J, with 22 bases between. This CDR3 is CASSTANGGGGAYGYTF. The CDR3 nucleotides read TGTGCCAGTAGTACCGCGAACGGAGGGGGGGGTGCCTATGGCTACACCTTC.